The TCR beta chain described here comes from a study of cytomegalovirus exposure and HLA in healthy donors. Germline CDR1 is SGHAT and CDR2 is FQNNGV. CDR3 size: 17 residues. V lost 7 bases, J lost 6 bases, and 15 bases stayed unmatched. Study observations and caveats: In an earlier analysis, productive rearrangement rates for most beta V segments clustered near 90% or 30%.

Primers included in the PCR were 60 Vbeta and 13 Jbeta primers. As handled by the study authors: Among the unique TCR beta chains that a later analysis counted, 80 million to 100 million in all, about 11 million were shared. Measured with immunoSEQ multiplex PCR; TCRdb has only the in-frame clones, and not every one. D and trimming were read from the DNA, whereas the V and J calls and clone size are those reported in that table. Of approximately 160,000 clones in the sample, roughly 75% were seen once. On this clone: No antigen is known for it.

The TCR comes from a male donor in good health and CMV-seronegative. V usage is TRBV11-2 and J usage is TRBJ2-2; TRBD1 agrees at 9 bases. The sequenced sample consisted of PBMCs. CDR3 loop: CASTIYSGQGGSGELFF. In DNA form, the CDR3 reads TGTGCCAGCACCATCTACTCGGGACAGGGCGGTTCCGGGGAGCTGTTTTTT.